Following are 29 T cell receptor beta chains from one sample sequenced in a study of CD8 T cell repertoires and HIV-1 epitope variants. Their antigens are not known. Assay used: immunoSEQ multiplex PCR; TCRdb lists only in-frame clones, some missing. Of 5,000 to 6,500 clones listed, 60% to 75% were seen once; the top ten hold roughly 40%. The sequencing sample was made of cultured CD8+ T cells derived from PBMCs. These receptors were collected from a male donor with HIV.

This sequence joins TRBV29-1 and TRBJ1-3; D ambiguous. The CDR3 runs 13 residues. Between the trimmed V and J ends, which lost 4 bases and 0 bases, there was a span of 7 bases. CDR1 and CDR2 (germline): SQVTM, ANQGSEA. In DNA, the CDR3 is TGCAGCGTTGTACTTCCCTCTGGAAACACCATATATTTT. Its protein product is CSVVLPSGNTIYF.

This clone has a handful of counts. CDR3 coding DNA: TGTGCCAGCAGTCTGCCGGGAGGCTACACCTTC. This codes for CASSLPGGYTF. The chain joins TRBV28 to TRBJ1-2; D remains unclear. Germline V lookup: CDR1 MDHEN, CDR2 SYDVKM. V was shortened by 5 bases and J by 8 bases, with 9 bases between the two germline ends. The CDR3 loop spans 11 amino acids.

J is TRBJ2-7 and V is TRBV7-9; D unresolved. Germline V gene sequence: CDR1 SEHNR, CDR2 FQNEAQ (reference sequence). The CDR3 is 14 residues long. Deletions cut 3 bases from V and 3 bases from J, with 12 bases between. The CDR3 coding sequence is TGTGCCAGCAGCTTTGTGGGGAAGGGCTACGAGCAGTACTTC. It yields the protein CASSFVGKGYEQYF.

V and J are TRBV7-9 and TRBJ2-5, with D perhaps matching TRBD1 or TRBD2 (5 bases each). The J call is doubtful: the DNA matches TRBJ2-7 better. This CDR3 spans 16 amino acids. Germline CDR1 is SEHNR and CDR2 is FQNEAQ (reference sequence). The CDR3 sequence is CASSLGRGVSSYEQYF. CDR3 nucleotide sequence: TGTGCCAGCAGCTTAGGGAGAGGGGTGAGCTCCTACGAGCAGTACTTC.

The CDR3 DNA sequence: TGTGCCAGCAGCCAAGAGGGGGGGATAACCCGGGGCGATACGCAGTATTTT. It codes for CASSQEGGITRGDTQYF. The chain uses TRBV4-2 and TRBJ2-3, with 7 bases lining up with TRBD2. This CDR3 spans 17 amino acids. CDR1 and CDR2 (germline): LGHNA, YNFKEQ. Unmatched junction bases numbered 12, after V lost 0 bases and J lost 6 bases.

The rearrangement uses TRBV19 and TRBJ2-1; D not resolved. V was cut by 3 bases and J by 5 bases, with 8 bases left in between. Germline CDR1 LNHDA, CDR2 SQIVND (reference sequence). CDR3 size: 13 residues. This chain's CDR3 is CASSIMSDNEQFF. In nucleotides, the CDR3 is TGTGCCAGTAGTATTATGTCCGACAATGAGCAGTTCTTC.

This sequence joins TRBV29-1 and TRBJ2-7, with a tentative D call TRBD1 (6 bases). Germline CDR1 reads SQVTM; CDR2 reads ANQGSEA. The CDR3 length is 12 residues. Trimming removed 3 bases at V and 5 bases at J, with 11 bases between. CDR3 region: CSVEDSPNEQYF. The CDR3 DNA is TGCAGCGTTGAGGACAGCCCTAACGAGCAGTACTTC.

The chain carries TRBV18 and TRBJ2-7, with 7 bases fitting TRBD1. CDR3 length: 15 amino acids. The junction had 8 bases not matched to a gene; V was cut back by 2 bases and J by 4 bases. Per germline, CDR1 KGHSH and CDR2 LQKENI. This chain's CDR3 is CASSPSQGGLYEQYF. CDR3 bases: TGTGCCAGCTCACCATCTCAAGGGGGCCTTTACGAGCAGTACTTC. Together with reference TRBV18 and TRBJ2-7, the CDR3 gives the full variable domain: NAGVMQNPRHLVRRRGQEARLRCSPMKGHSHVYWYRQLPEEGLKFMVYLQKENIIDESGMPKERFSAEFPKEGPSILRIQQVVRGDSAAYFCASSPSQGGLYEQYFGPGTRLTVT.

V usage is TRBV28 and J usage is TRBJ2-6; D ambiguous. Germline V gene lookup returns CDR1 MDHEN and CDR2 SYDVKM. Trimming shortened V by 4 bases and J by 2 bases, and 15 bases separated the two germline ends. The CDR3 is 17 residues long. For the CDR3, the DNA is TGTGCCAGCAGTTCCCCTCGTGAGTTACCTGGGGCCAACGTCCTGACTTTC. Residues: CASSSPRELPGANVLTF. The variable domain in full, completed from reference TRBV28 and TRBJ2-6, reads DVKVTQSSRYLVKRTGEKVFLECVQDMDHENMFWYRQDPGLGLRLIYFSYDVKMKEKGDIPEGYSVSREKKERFSLILESASTNQTSMYLCASSSPRELPGANVLTFGAGSRLTVL.

V usage is TRBV28 and J usage is TRBJ2-7; 8 nucleotides agree with TRBD1. This CDR3 region has 14 residues. Germline CDR1 is MDHEN and CDR2 is SYDVKM. J gave up 4 bases and V 3 bases, and 5 bases lay outside the gene matches. The CDR3 DNA follows: TGTGCCAGCAGTTTGCCGACAGGGGAGTACGAGCAGTACTTC. This sequence encodes CASSLPTGEYEQYF.

J is TRBJ2-7 and V is TRBV2; either TRBD1 or TRBD2 may fit D (5 bases each). Deletions cut 4 bases from V and 6 bases from J, with 13 bases between. Germline loops: CDR1 SNHLY, CDR2 FYNNEI. The CDR3 covers 13 residues. CDR3 sequence: CASSASGTGEQYF. As DNA, the CDR3 is TGTGCCAGCAGTGCCTCCGGGACCGGCGAGCAGTACTTC. Using reference TRBV2 and TRBJ2-7 for the parts outside the CDR3, the full variable domain is EPEVTQTPSHQVTQMGQEVILRCVPISNHLYFYWYRQILGQKVEFLVSFYNNEISEKSEIFDDQFSVERPDGSNFTLKIRSTKLEDSAMYFCASSASGTGEQYFGPGTRLTVT.

This clone appeared a single time. The rearrangement uses TRBV11-2 and TRBJ2-6; maybe TRBD2 (5 bases). The germline CDR1 and CDR2 sequences are SGHAT and FQNNGV. V lost 0 bases and J 3 bases, leaving 12 bases between the germline ends. This CDR3 comprises 17 residues. CDR3 DNA sequence: TGTGCCAGCAGCTTAGAATTGGACGGGGATGGGGCCAACGTCCTGACTTTC. This encodes CASSLELDGDGANVLTF.

The chain joins TRBV7-9 to TRBJ2-7; D is ambiguous. Trimming left V 4 bases short and J 0 bases short, with 7 bases between. CDR3 size: 13 residues. Germline values: CDR1 SEHNR, CDR2 FQNEAQ (reference sequence). The CDR3 DNA reads TGTGCCAGCAGCTCGCAGGCCTCCTACGAGCAGTACTTC. Translation: CASSSQASYEQYF.

The J gene is TRBJ1-2, the V gene TRBV5-1; D not certain. V lost 4 bases, J lost 4 bases, and 11 bases lay in between. The CDR3 runs to 13 residues. The germline V gene encodes CDR1 SGHRS and CDR2 YFSETQ. The CDR3 loop reads CASSVDGPYGYTF. DNA for the CDR3: TGCGCCAGCAGCGTGGACGGACCCTATGGCTACACCTTC.

The J gene is TRBJ2-1, the V gene TRBV7-9, with no clear D. In germline, CDR1 is SEHNR, CDR2 FQNEAQ (reference sequence). V dropped 4 bases and J dropped 1 base, with 8 bases sitting between them. The CDR3 totals 14 residues. The CDR3 DNA reads as TGTGCCAGCAGCTCGGAGATGTCCTACAATGAGCAGTTCTTC. Translated: CASSSEMSYNEQFF.

The chain uses TRBV5-6 and TRBJ2-5; D may be TRBD1 or TRBD2 (5 bases each). CDR3 length equals 13 residues. Germline V lookup: CDR1 SGHDT, CDR2 YYEEEE. V lost 4 bases to trimming and J lost 2 bases, with 9 bases between them. The CDR3 DNA reads TGTGCCAGCAGCCTCGGGGCGCAAGAGACCCAGTACTTC. This sequence encodes CASSLGAQETQYF.

This chain joins TRBV4-3 and TRBJ1-2; 10 bases align to TRBD1. The CDR3 contains 15 residues. Germline V gene sequence: CDR1 LGHNA, CDR2 YSLEER. V gave up 0 bases and J gave up 8 bases; unmatched junction bases: 6. The CDR3 loop is CASSQDGGTGDGYTF. The CDR3 bases are TGCGCCAGCAGCCAAGATGGTGGGACAGGGGACGGCTACACCTTC.

The chain carries TRBV6-6 and TRBJ1-5, with 9 positions matching TRBD1. This CDR3 is 15 amino acids long. Unmatched junction bases numbered 6, after V lost 3 bases and J lost 6 bases. The V gene's germline CDR1 is MNHNY and CDR2 SVGAGI (reference sequence). The CDR3 bases are TGTGCCAGCAGTTATCAGACAGGGGGAACTCAGCCCCAGCATTTT. Translating it yields CASSYQTGGTQPQHF.

The V and J genes are TRBV6-5 and TRBJ2-1, with TRBD2 identical over 7 bases. This CDR3 spans 16 amino acids. Per the germline V gene, CDR1 is MNHEY and CDR2 is SVGAGI. V lost 2 bases to trimming and J lost 7 bases; unmatched junction nucleotides: 11. The CDR3: CASSYTPSGAKNEQFF. As DNA, the CDR3 is TGTGCCAGCAGTTACACCCCGAGCGGGGCTAAGAATGAGCAGTTCTTC.

This clone was found once. The V and J genes are TRBV5-4 and TRBJ2-5; D is ambiguous. CDR1 SGHNT and CDR2 YYREEE come from the germline V gene (reference sequence). The CDR3 contains 14 residues. Trimming took 2 bases from V and 2 from J, leaving 10 bases between them. CDR3 protein: CASSFLTPQETQYF. The CDR3 coding sequence is TGTGCCAGCAGCTTCCTAACACCTCAAGAGACCCAGTACTTC. The whole variable domain, filled in from reference TRBV5-4 and TRBJ2-5, reads ETGVTQSPTHLIKTRGQQVTLRCSSQSGHNTVSWYQQALGQGPQFIFQYYREEENGRGNFPPRFSGLQFPNYSSELNVNALELDDSALYLCASSFLTPQETQYFGPGTRLLVL.

This clone was recorded a few times. V gene TRBV5-1 combines with J gene TRBJ2-7, with D maybe TRBD2 (6 bases). The V gene lost 1 base and the J gene lost 3 bases, with 11 bases spanning the gap. CDR1 is SGHRS and CDR2 is YFSETQ in the germline V gene. The CDR3 spans 14 residues. The chain's CDR3 is CASSLYAGGYEQYF. The CDR3 coding sequence is TGCGCCAGCAGCTTGTATGCCGGGGGCTACGAGCAGTACTTC. Variable domain in full (rest from reference TRBV5-1 and TRBJ2-7): KAGVTQTPRYLIKTRGQQVTLSCSPISGHRSVSWYQQTPGQGLQFLFEYFSETQRNKGNFPGRFSGRQFSNSRSEMNVSTLELGDSALYLCASSLYAGGYEQYFGPGTRLTVT.

The genes are TRBV19 and TRBJ2-6; unclear D gene. V lost 7 bases, J lost 0 bases, and 16 bases lay in between. Germline assignment: CDR1 LNHDA and CDR2 SQIVND (reference sequence). CDR3 length equals 17 residues. The CDR3 bases are TGTGCCAGTAACCAAGTTGCGTCTTTCTCTGGGGCCAACGTCCTGACTTTC. As protein: CASNQVASFSGANVLTF.

V and J are TRBV28 and TRBJ1-1, with D hard to call. Germline CDR1 MDHEN, CDR2 SYDVKM. Trimming shortened V by 3 bases and J by 2 bases, and 7 bases separated the two germline ends. There are 13 residues in the CDR3. CDR3 sequence (DNA): TGTGCCAGCAGTTTTCCAGGAAACACTGAAGCTTTCTTT. It specifies CASSFPGNTEAFF.

The chain carries TRBV19 and TRBJ2-5; no definite D call. V lost 4 bases, J lost 5 bases, and 11 bases lay in between. CDR1 and CDR2 from the germline V gene are LNHDA and SQIVND (reference sequence). The CDR3 has 13 amino acids. The DNA for the CDR3 is TGTGCCAGTAGTAGGTCGTCATCGGAGACCCAGTACTTC. This translates into CASSRSSSETQYF.

By its share, this clone is medium-sized. V is TRBV7-8 and J is TRBJ2-1; D is unclear. Germline CDR1 SGHVS, CDR2 FQNEAQ. V lost 1 base and J 0 bases, leaving 4 bases between the germline ends. This CDR3 spans 14 amino acids. The CDR3 coding sequence is TGTGCCAGCAGCTTAGATAGCTCCTACAATGAGCAGTTCTTC. This sequence encodes CASSLDSSYNEQFF.

By sample fraction, this clone is large. This chain joins TRBV7-9 and TRBJ1-1; TRBD1 might be the D (6 bases). Trimming pared 5 bases from V and 5 bases from J, leaving 24 bases between. Per germline, CDR1 SEHNR and CDR2 FQNEAQ (reference sequence). The CDR3 is 17 amino acids. The CDR3 region is CASSPRGMGASRTEAFF. The CDR3 bases are TGTGCCAGCAGCCCCCGGGGGATGGGGGCATCGAGAACTGAAGCTTTCTTT.

The chain employs TRBV6-5 and TRBJ2-7; D is perhaps TRBD1 (6 bases). This CDR3 is 14 amino acids long. V lost 8 bases, J lost 2 bases, and 16 bases lay in between. Per the germline V gene, CDR1 is MNHEY and CDR2 is SVGAGI. This CDR3 is CASRTVGQTYEQYF. In DNA form, the CDR3 reads TGTGCCAGCCGAACCGTAGGACAGACCTACGAGCAGTACTTC.

The chain uses TRBV11-2 and TRBJ2-7, with a tentative D call TRBD1 (6 bases). V lost 4 bases, J lost 2 bases, and 9 bases lay in between. Germline V gene data show CDR1 as SGHAT and CDR2 as FQNNGV. This CDR3 is built from 13 residues. The CDR3 reads CASSSGQTYEQYF. For the CDR3, the DNA is TGTGCCAGCAGCTCCGGACAGACCTACGAGCAGTACTTC.

This clone showed up just a few times. The rearrangement joins TRBV7-9 to TRBJ1-4; D gene uncertain. Per the germline V gene, CDR1 is SEHNR and CDR2 is FQNEAQ (reference sequence). The CDR3 is 16 amino acids. V gave up 4 bases and J gave up 7 bases, with 19 bases separating them. The CDR3 region is CASSSTSALPFEKLFF. DNA of the CDR3: TGTGCCAGCAGCTCGACGTCAGCACTACCATTTGAAAAACTGTTTTTT.